What follows are 30 T cell receptor beta chains derived from one specimen sequenced in a study of cytomegalovirus exposure and HLA in healthy donors. Primers for the PCR totalled 60 Vbeta and 13 Jbeta. The repertoire was sequenced with immunoSEQ multiplex PCR; TCRdb's copy has only in-frame clones and lacks some. This sample has over 150,000 clones, with around 68% found just once. The sample taken for sequencing was PBMCs. These TCRs come from a woman in her 40s in good health and CMV-seropositive.

Regarding this clone: One junction end disagrees with the germline gene, perhaps due to a read error. V and J are TRBV27 and TRBJ1-2; D call uncertain. This CDR3 is 14 amino acids long. CDR1 and CDR2 from the germline V gene are MNHEY and SMNVEV (reference sequence). This chain's CDR3 is CASSQRETNYGYPF. Here the CDR3 DNA reads TGTGCCAGCAGCCAGAGGGAAACTAACTATGGCTACCCCTTC.

The rearrangement uses TRBV7-8 and TRBJ2-1; 8 nucleotides match TRBD1. V shed 2 bases, J shed 12 bases, and the junction held 15 bases outside the gene matches. The germline gives CDR1 SGHVS, CDR2 FQNEAQ. The CDR3 is 16 amino acids. CDR3 coding DNA: TGTGCCAGCAGCTTATTGGGTCTCCCAGGGGGCGTCGGGCAGTTCTTC. Protein: CASSLLGLPGGVGQFF.

The chain couples TRBV5-1 to TRBJ2-7; possibly TRBD2 for D (6 bases). Trimming took 1 base from V and 0 from J, leaving 8 bases between them. The V gene's germline CDR1 is SGHRS and CDR2 YFSETQ. The CDR3 length is 14 residues. CDR3 amino acids: CASSLIGSSYEQYF. CDR3 nucleotides: TGCGCCAGCAGCTTGATCGGGAGCTCCTACGAGCAGTACTTC.

This rearrangement joins TRBV27 to TRBJ1-5; 9 positions agree with TRBD1. Germline assignment: CDR1 MNHEY and CDR2 SMNVEV (reference sequence). J gave up 5 bases and V 1 base, and 6 bases lay outside the gene matches. CDR3 length: 16 amino acids. CDR3 nucleotides: TGTGCCAGCAGTTTATTGGGACAGGGTGGCGATCAGCCCCAGCATTTT. It encodes CASSLLGQGGDQPQHF.

This clone was observed a handful of times. The rearrangement links TRBV2 to TRBJ2-1, with no clear D. Germline-derived CDR1 and CDR2 are SNHLY and FYNNEI. V lost 4 bases to trimming and J lost 0 bases, with 13 bases between them. The CDR3 spans 16 residues. CDR3 amino acids: CASSGMTVLSYNEQFF. CDR3 coding DNA: TGTGCCAGCAGTGGGATGACTGTACTCTCCTACAATGAGCAGTTCTTC.

This clone came up a few times. The chain links TRBV4-3 to TRBJ1-2; D remains ambiguous. The CDR3 has 15 residues. CDR1 LGHNA and CDR2 YSLEER come from the germline V gene. V was cut by 1 base and J by 3 bases, with 12 bases left in between. CDR3 nucleotide sequence: TGCGCCAGCAGCCAAGGCGCGGGTAAGGACTATGGCTACACCTTC. Amino acid sequence: CASSQGAGKDYGYTF.

The chain links TRBV7-3 to TRBJ2-7; D gene unclear. This CDR3 has 13 amino acids. Germline V gives CDR1 SGHTA, CDR2 FQGTGA. Trimming pared 5 bases from V and 7 bases from J, leaving 15 bases between. CDR3 nucleotide sequence: TGTGCCAGCAGCAGCGACCGTTCCGGGGAGCAGTACTTC. Protein product: CASSSDRSGEQYF.

The chain links TRBV28 to TRBJ1-1; D may be TRBD1 (5 bases). The CDR3 runs 13 residues. Trimming removed 6 bases from V and 7 bases from J, with 15 bases in between. In germline, CDR1 is MDHEN, CDR2 SYDVKM. CDR3: CASRAGGGIEAFF. The CDR3 DNA reads TGTGCCAGCAGGGCGGGCGGGGGAATTGAAGCTTTCTTT.

The J gene is TRBJ2-1, the V gene TRBV7-8; 8 nucleotides match TRBD2. V lost 5 bases, J lost 0 bases, and 6 bases stayed unmatched. The germline CDR1 and CDR2 sequences are SGHVS and FQNEAQ. The CDR3 has 16 amino acids. The chain's CDR3 is CASSGREVSSYNEQFF. The CDR3 DNA sequence: TGTGCCAGCAGCGGGCGGGAGGTGAGCTCCTACAATGAGCAGTTCTTC.

The table lists this clone with a few counts. The rearrangement uses TRBV27 and TRBJ2-7; D call uncertain. Trimming pared 3 bases from V and 5 bases from J, leaving 14 bases between. This CDR3 spans 14 amino acids. Germline V lookup: CDR1 MNHEY, CDR2 SMNVEV (reference sequence). CDR3 bases: TGTGCCAGCAGTTTGAGGCCCGGAGTCAACGAGCAGTACTTC. It specifies CASSLRPGVNEQYF.

The chain joins TRBV19 to TRBJ2-7; the D gene is possibly TRBD2 (5 bases). The CDR3 extends over 12 amino acids. Per the germline V gene, CDR1 is LNHDA and CDR2 is SQIVND (reference sequence). Trimming removed 5 bases from V and 5 bases from J, with 10 bases in between. In nucleotides, the CDR3 is TGTGCCAGTAGTCCCCGGGAAAACGAGCAGTACTTC. Its protein is CASSPRENEQYF. The complete variable domain, with remaining parts taken from reference TRBV19 and TRBJ2-7, reads DGGITQSPKYLFRKEGQNVTLSCEQNLNHDAMYWYRQDPGQGLRLIYYSQIVNDFQKGDIAEGYSVSREKKESFPLTVTSAQKNPTAFYLCASSPRENEQYFGPGTRLTVT.

The V gene is TRBV4-3, the J gene TRBJ2-5; TRBD2 is a possible D gene (5 bases). The DNA end is a closer match to TRBJ2-7, so the J assignment may be wrong. Germline values: CDR1 LGHNA, CDR2 YSLEER. The CDR3 is made up of 19 amino acids. The CDR3 bases are TGCGCCAGCAGCCAAGAGTCCGGGCACGGGAACCTATTCTCCTACGAGCAGTACTTC. This translates into CASSQESGHGNLFSYEQYF.

The V and J genes are TRBV9 and TRBJ2-3; D ambiguous. V dropped 0 bases and J dropped 4 bases, with 9 bases sitting between them. Germline-derived CDR1 and CDR2 are SGDLS and YYNGEE. CDR3 size: 14 residues. The chain's CDR3 is CASSVAQSADTQYF. DNA of the CDR3: TGTGCCAGCAGCGTAGCACAAAGCGCAGATACGCAGTATTTT.

The chain carries TRBV18 and TRBJ2-1; the D gene is possibly TRBD2 (5 bases). The V and J ends lost 9 bases and 10 bases respectively, with 13 bases between them. Germline CDR1 reads KGHSH; CDR2 reads LQKENI. The CDR3 runs 11 residues. CDR3 nucleotide sequence: TGTGCCAGTTTTCTCGGGGTGGAGCAGTTCTTC. This translates into CASFLGVEQFF. The full variable domain, in which reference TRBV18 and TRBJ2-1 provide the parts outside the CDR3, is NAGVMQNPRHLVRRRGQEARLRCSPMKGHSHVYWYRQLPEEGLKFMVYLQKENIIDESGMPKERFSAEFPKEGPSILRIQQVVRGDSAAYFCASFLGVEQFFGPGTRLTVL.

This sequence joins TRBV28 and TRBJ1-1; TRBD1 might be the D (5 bases). Trimming took off 6 bases at V and 3 bases at J, with 11 bases between the two ends. This CDR3 contains 13 residues. The germline V gene encodes CDR1 MDHEN and CDR2 SYDVKM. This chain's CDR3 is CASSLDSDTEAFF. As DNA, the CDR3 is TGTGCCAGCAGCCTAGACAGTGACACTGAAGCTTTCTTT.

V is TRBV10-3 and J is TRBJ2-3; D gene unclear. Trimming stripped 3 bases from V and 2 bases from J, with 12 bases between. There are 15 residues in the CDR3. Germline loops: CDR1 ENHRY, CDR2 SYGVKD. The DNA of the CDR3 is TGTGCCATCAGTGAAGTCAACAAGATCACAGATACGCAGTATTTT. Translating it yields CAISEVNKITDTQYF.

V is TRBV4-2 and J is TRBJ2-7, with 7 bases aligning to TRBD2. This CDR3 comprises 15 residues. In germline, CDR1 is LGHNA, CDR2 YNFKEQ. The junction had 9 bases not matched to a gene; V was cut back by 2 bases and J by 5 bases. Written as DNA, the CDR3 is TGTGCCAGCAGCCAACCCCCCGGGACTACTGACGAGCAGTACTTC. Its translation is CASSQPPGTTDEQYF.

The CDR3 loop reads CASSASPAGISSGNTIYF. CDR3 nucleotides: TGTGCCAGCAGCGCCTCCCCCGCCGGGATCAGCTCTGGAAACACCATATATTTT. The chain links TRBV9 to TRBJ1-3; D is unresolved. Trimming removed 3 bases at V and 0 bases at J, with 19 bases between. This CDR3 has 18 amino acids. Germline V gene lookup returns CDR1 SGDLS and CDR2 YYNGEE.

The chain couples TRBV6-4 to TRBJ2-7; D perhaps matches TRBD2 (6 bases). V was pared by 2 bases and J by 5 bases, with 10 bases between. CDR3 size: 13 residues. CDR1 is MRHNA and CDR2 is SNTAGT in the germline V gene. CDR3 DNA: TGTGCCAGCAGTGACAAGGAGGGTAACGAGCAGTACTTC. As protein: CASSDKEGNEQYF.

This chain joins TRBV7-3 and TRBJ2-1; D is unclear. This CDR3 region has 12 residues. Germline-derived CDR1 and CDR2 are SGHTA and FQGTGA. Trimming stripped 5 bases from V and 5 bases from J, with 7 bases between. CDR3 sequence reads: CASSLRNNEQFF. Here the CDR3 DNA reads TGTGCCAGCAGCCTCAGAAACAATGAGCAGTTCTTC.

This rearrangement joins TRBV18 to TRBJ2-7; TRBD2 might be the D (6 bases). CDR3 length: 13 residues. Germline V CDR1 and CDR2: KGHSH, LQKENI. The V end lost 6 bases, the J end lost 6 bases, and 15 bases lay between the germline ends. The CDR3 region has the DNA TGTGCCAGCTCCCCGGGACTCGAGGGCGAGCAGTACTTC. It codes for CASSPGLEGEQYF. The complete variable domain, with remaining parts taken from reference TRBV18 and TRBJ2-7, reads NAGVMQNPRHLVRRRGQEARLRCSPMKGHSHVYWYRQLPEEGLKFMVYLQKENIIDESGMPKERFSAEFPKEGPSILRIQQVVRGDSAAYFCASSPGLEGEQYFGPGTRLTVT.

This chain connects TRBV6-1 to TRBJ1-2; D unclear. The germline CDR1 and CDR2 sequences are MNHNS and SASEGT. V lost 2 bases to trimming and J lost 0 bases, with 10 bases between them. This CDR3 spans 15 amino acids. CDR3 coding DNA: TGTGCCAGCAGTGAAAGCGACGCAGCTAACTATGGCTACACCTTC. Encoded protein: CASSESDAANYGYTF.

The chain has TRBV4-1 and TRBJ2-7; D is perhaps TRBD2 (6 bases). The CDR3 spans 16 residues. V lost 4 bases and J 2 bases, leaving 18 bases between the germline ends. The germline CDR1 and CDR2 sequences are MGHRA and YSYEKL. The CDR3 is CASSPGSAGATYEQYF. The CDR3 bases are TGCGCCAGCAGCCCCGGGTCAGCGGGTGCTACCTACGAGCAGTACTTC.

The V and J genes are TRBV5-5 and TRBJ1-1, with 8 bases identical to TRBD1. J gave up 1 base and V 4 bases, and 3 bases lay outside the gene matches. The CDR3 totals 14 residues. The V gene's germline CDR1 is SGHKS and CDR2 YYEKEE (reference sequence). CDR3 DNA: TGTGCCAGCAGCCTTGACAGGGGGAACACTGAAGCTTTCTTT. As protein: CASSLDRGNTEAFF. Based on the CDR3 plus reference TRBV5-5 and TRBJ1-1, the full variable domain is DAGVTQSPTHLIKTRGQQVTLRCSPISGHKSVSWYQQVLGQGPQFIFQYYEKEERGRGNFPDRFSARQFPNYSSELNVNALLLGDSALYLCASSLDRGNTEAFFGQGTRLTVV.

The chain uses TRBV29-1 and TRBJ2-3, with TRBD2 matching over 7 bases. Germline trimming cut 4 bases from V and 2 bases from J; bases unmatched to any gene: 6. From germline, CDR1 is SQVTM and CDR2 ANQGSEA. The CDR3 consists of 14 residues. Here the CDR3 DNA reads TGCAGCGTTGTTTCGGGGGGATACACAGATACGCAGTATTTT. Translated: CSVVSGGYTDTQYF.

This clone turned up a few times. The gene calls are TRBV5-1 and TRBJ1-2; D perhaps matches TRBD1 (6 bases). The germline V gene encodes CDR1 SGHRS and CDR2 YFSETQ. Trimming took 0 bases from V and 4 from J, leaving 10 bases between them. CDR3 size: 14 residues. DNA of the CDR3: TGCGCCAGCAGCTTGGGACAGGCGGCCTATGGCTACACCTTC. The encoded protein is CASSLGQAAYGYTF.

V is TRBV5-1 and J is TRBJ1-1; 7 bases fit TRBD1. Germline V lookup: CDR1 SGHRS, CDR2 YFSETQ. There are 14 residues in the CDR3. The V gene end was trimmed by 5 bases and the J gene end by 0 bases; junction bases not matched to a gene: 4. CDR3 sequence: CASSSTGMNTEAFF. As DNA, the CDR3 is TGCGCCAGCAGTTCGACAGGGATGAACACTGAAGCTTTCTTT. Full variable domain (rest looked up from reference TRBV5-1 and TRBJ1-1): KAGVTQTPRYLIKTRGQQVTLSCSPISGHRSVSWYQQTPGQGLQFLFEYFSETQRNKGNFPGRFSGRQFSNSRSEMNVSTLELGDSALYLCASSSTGMNTEAFFGQGTRLTVV.

This clone was found a few times. The chain joins TRBV19 to TRBJ1-1; TRBD1 agrees at 9 bases. The V and J ends lost 8 bases and 6 bases, in that order; junction bases with no gene match: 13. Germline CDR1 LNHDA, CDR2 SQIVND (reference sequence). The CDR3 loop spans 15 amino acids. CDR3 region: CASFGRDRDLSEAFF. The CDR3 bases are TGTGCCAGTTTTGGCCGGGACAGGGATTTATCTGAAGCTTTCTTT. The full variable domain, its missing parts supplied by reference TRBV19 and TRBJ1-1, is DGGITQSPKYLFRKEGQNVTLSCEQNLNHDAMYWYRQDPGQGLRLIYYSQIVNDFQKGDIAEGYSVSREKKESFPLTVTSAQKNPTAFYLCASFGRDRDLSEAFFGQGTRLTVV.

J is TRBJ2-5 and V is TRBV6-5; 7 positions agree with TRBD1. CDR1 is MNHEY and CDR2 is SVGAGI in the germline V gene. Losses at the gene ends were 9 bases for V and 5 bases for J; bases not matched to a gene: 15. This CDR3 comprises 15 residues. CDR3: CASRAGTAPRETQYF. CDR3 DNA sequence: TGTGCCAGTCGAGCCGGGACAGCCCCCCGGGAGACCCAGTACTTC.

This clone was picked up a small number of times. The chain is built from TRBV2 and TRBJ1-2; TRBD1 might be the D (6 bases). The CDR3 loop spans 14 amino acids. The germline V gene has CDR1 SNHLY and CDR2 FYNNEI. Trimming shortened V by 0 bases and J by 8 bases, and 13 bases separated the two germline ends. The CDR3 loop reads CASSEARGGRGYTF. The CDR3 DNA sequence: TGTGCCAGCAGTGAAGCGCGGGGGGGGCGCGGCTACACCTTC.